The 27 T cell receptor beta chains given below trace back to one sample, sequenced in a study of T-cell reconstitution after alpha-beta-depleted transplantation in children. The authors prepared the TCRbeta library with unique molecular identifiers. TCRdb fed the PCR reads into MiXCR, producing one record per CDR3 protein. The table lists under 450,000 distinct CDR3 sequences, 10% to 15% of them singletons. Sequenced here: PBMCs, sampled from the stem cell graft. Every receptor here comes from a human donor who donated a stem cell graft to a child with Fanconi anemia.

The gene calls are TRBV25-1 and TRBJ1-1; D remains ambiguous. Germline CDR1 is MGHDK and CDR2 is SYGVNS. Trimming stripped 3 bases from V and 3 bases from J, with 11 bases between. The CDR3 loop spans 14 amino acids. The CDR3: CASSDSPGYTEAFF. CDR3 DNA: TGTGCCAGCAGTGATTCTCCTGGGTACACTGAAGCTTTCTTT.

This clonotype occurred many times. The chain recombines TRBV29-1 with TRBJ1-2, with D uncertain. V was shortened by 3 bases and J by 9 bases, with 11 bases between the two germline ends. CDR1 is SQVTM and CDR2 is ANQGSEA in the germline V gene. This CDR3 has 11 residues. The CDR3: CSVDDRRSYTF. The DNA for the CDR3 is TGCAGCGTTGACGATCGAAGGAGCTACACCTTC.

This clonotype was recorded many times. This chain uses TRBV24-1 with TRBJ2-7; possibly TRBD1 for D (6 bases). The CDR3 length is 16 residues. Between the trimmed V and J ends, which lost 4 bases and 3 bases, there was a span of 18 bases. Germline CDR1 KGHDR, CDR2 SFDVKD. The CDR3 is CATSEFTDRPLYEQYV. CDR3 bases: TGTGCCACCAGTGAATTTACTGACAGGCCCCTCTACGAGCAGTACGTC.

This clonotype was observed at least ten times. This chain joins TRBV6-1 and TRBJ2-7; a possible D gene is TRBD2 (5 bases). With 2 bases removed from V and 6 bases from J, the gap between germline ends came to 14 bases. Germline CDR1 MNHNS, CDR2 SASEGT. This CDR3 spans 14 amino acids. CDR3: CASSELWAGGEQYV. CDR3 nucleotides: TGTGCCAGCAGTGAACTTTGGGCTGGAGGCGAGCAGTACGTC.

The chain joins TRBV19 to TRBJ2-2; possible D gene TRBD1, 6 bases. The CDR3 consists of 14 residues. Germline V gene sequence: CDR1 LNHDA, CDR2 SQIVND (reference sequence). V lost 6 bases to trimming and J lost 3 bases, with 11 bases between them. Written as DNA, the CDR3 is TGTGCCAGTAGGGGCCACAGGGACACCGGGGAGCTGTTTTTT. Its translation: CASRGHRDTGELFF.

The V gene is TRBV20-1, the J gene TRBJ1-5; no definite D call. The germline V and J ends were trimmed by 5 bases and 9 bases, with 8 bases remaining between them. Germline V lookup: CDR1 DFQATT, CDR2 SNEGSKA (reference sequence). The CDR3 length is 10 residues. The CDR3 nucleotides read TGCAGTGCTGCGATTGGGCCCCAGCATTTT. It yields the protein CSAAIGPQHF.

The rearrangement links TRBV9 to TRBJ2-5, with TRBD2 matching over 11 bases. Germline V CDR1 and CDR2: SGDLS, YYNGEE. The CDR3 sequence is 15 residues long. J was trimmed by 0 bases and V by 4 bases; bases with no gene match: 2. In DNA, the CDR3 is TGTGCCAGCAGCATAGCGGGGGGGAACCAAGAGACCCAGTACTTC. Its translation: CASSIAGGNQETQYF. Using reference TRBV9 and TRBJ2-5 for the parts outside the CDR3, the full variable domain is DSGVTQTPKHLITATGQRVTLRCSPRSGDLSVYWYQQSLDQGLQFLIQYYNGEERAKGNILERFSAQQFPDLHSELNLSSLELGDSALYFCASSIAGGNQETQYFGPGTRLLVL.

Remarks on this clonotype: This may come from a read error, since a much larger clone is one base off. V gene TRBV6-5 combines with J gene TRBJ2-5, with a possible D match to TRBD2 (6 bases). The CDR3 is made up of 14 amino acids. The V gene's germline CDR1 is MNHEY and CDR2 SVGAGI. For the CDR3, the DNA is TGTGCCTGCAGTTACGATCATGGGGGGGAGACCCAGTACTTC. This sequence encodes CACSYDHGGETQYF.

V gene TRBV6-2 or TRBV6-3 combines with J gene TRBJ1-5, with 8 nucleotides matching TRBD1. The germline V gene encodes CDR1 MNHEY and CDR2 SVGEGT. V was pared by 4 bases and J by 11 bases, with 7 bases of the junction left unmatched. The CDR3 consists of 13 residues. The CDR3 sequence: CASSWGQAETQHF. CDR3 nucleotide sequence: TGTGCCAGCAGTTGGGGACAGGCGGAAACCCAGCATTTT.

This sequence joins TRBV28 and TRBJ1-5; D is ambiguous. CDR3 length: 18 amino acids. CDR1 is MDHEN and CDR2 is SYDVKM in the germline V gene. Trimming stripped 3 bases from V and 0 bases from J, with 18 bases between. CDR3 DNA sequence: TGTGCCAGCAGTTTTGGGTCAGCTCCGACTTATAGCAATCAGCCCCAGCATTTT. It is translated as CASSFGSAPTYSNQPQHF.

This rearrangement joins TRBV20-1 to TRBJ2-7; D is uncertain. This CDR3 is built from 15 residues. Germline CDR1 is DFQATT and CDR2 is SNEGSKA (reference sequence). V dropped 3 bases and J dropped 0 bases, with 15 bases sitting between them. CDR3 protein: CSASPRSRSSYEQYF. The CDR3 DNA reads TGCAGTGCTAGTCCCAGGTCCCGGAGCTCCTACGAGCAGTACTTC.

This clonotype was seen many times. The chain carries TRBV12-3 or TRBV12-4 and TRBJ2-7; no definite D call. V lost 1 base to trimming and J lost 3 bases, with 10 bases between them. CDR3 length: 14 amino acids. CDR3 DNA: TGTGCCAGCAGTTTAGGGTTTGCTGGCTACGAGCAGTACTTC. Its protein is CASSLGFAGYEQYF.

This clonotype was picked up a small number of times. CDR3 residues: CASSPRRTGDNYGYTF. CDR3 bases: TGTGCCAGCTCACCACGGAGGACAGGGGATAACTATGGCTACACCTTC. The genes are TRBV18 and TRBJ1-2; 9 bases are a match to TRBD1. Trimming removed 1 base from V and 1 base from J; junction bases left unmatched: 4. The CDR3 is 16 amino acids. Germline-derived CDR1 and CDR2 are KGHSH and LQKENI.

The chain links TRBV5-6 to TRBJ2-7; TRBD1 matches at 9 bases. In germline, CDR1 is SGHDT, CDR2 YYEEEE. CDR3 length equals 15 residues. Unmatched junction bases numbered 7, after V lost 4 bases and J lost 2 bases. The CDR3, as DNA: TGTGCCAGCAGCCTGGGACAGGGATCCGCCTACGAGCAGTACTTC. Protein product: CASSLGQGSAYEQYF.

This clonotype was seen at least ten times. CDR3 sequence (DNA): TGCAGTGCTAGAGTGGGGGCAGGGGGCTCTGGGGCCAACGTCCTGACTTTC. As protein: CSARVGAGGSGANVLTF. The rearrangement joins TRBV20-1 to TRBJ2-6; 7 nucleotides align to TRBD1. V lost 1 base, J lost 0 bases, and 6 bases stayed unmatched. Germline loops: CDR1 DFQATT, CDR2 SNEGSKA (reference sequence). CDR3 length equals 17 residues.

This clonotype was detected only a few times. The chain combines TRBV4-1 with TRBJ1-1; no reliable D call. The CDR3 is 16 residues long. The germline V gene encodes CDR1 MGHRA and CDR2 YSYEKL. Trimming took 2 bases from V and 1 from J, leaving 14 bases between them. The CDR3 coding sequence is TGCGCCAGCAGCCAACTGTCCTACAGACCGAACACTGAAGCTTTCTTT. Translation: CASSQLSYRPNTEAFF.

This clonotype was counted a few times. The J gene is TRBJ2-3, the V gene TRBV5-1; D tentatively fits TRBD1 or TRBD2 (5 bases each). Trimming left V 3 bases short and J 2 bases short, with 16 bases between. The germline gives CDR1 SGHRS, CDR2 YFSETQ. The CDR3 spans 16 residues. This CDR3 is CASSSIPGPNTDTQYF. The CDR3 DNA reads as TGCGCCAGCAGCTCCATACCGGGACCTAACACAGATACGCAGTATTTT.

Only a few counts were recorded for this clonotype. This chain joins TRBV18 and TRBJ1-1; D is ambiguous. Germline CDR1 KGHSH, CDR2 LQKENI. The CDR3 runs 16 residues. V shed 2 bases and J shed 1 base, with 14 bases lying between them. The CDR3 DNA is TGTGCCAGCTCACCAACTCGGGGAGGGAGGAACACTGAAGCTTTCTTT. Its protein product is CASSPTRGGRNTEAFF.

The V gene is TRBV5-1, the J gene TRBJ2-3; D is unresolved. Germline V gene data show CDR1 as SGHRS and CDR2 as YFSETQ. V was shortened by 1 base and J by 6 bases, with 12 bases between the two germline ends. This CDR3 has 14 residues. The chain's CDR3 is CASSLKAGRDTQYF. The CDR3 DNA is TGCGCCAGCAGCTTGAAGGCTGGACGGGATACGCAGTATTTT.

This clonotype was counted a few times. The CDR3: CSADTGVQETQYF. Here the CDR3 DNA reads TGCAGTGCCGATACAGGGGTACAAGAGACCCAGTACTTC. V usage is TRBV20-1 and J usage is TRBJ2-5; 7 positions agree with TRBD1. There are 13 residues in the CDR3. The germline V gene encodes CDR1 DFQATT and CDR2 SNEGSKA (reference sequence). The V segment lost 6 bases and the J segment 2 bases; nucleotides outside the gene matches: 6.

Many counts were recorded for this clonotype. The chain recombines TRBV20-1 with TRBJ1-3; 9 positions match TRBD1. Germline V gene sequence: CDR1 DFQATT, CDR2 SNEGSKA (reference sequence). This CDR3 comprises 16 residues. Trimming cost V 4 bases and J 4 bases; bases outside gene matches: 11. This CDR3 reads CSATYPVGTGGNTIYF. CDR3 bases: TGCAGTGCTACTTATCCAGTAGGGACAGGGGGAAACACCATATATTTT.

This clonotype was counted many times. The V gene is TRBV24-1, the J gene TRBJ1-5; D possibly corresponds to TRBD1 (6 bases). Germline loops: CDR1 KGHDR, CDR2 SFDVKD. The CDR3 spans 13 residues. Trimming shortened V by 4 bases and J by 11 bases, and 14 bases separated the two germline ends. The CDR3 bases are TGTGCCACCAGTGACCAGGGGCGGTCAGCCCAGCATTTT. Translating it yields CATSDQGRSAQHF.

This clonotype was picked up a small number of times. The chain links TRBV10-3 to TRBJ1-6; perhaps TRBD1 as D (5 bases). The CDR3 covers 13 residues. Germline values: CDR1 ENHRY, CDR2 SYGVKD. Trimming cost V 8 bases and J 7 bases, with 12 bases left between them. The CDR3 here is CAIPNGGNSPLHF. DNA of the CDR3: TGTGCCATCCCGAACGGGGGGAATTCACCCCTCCACTTT.

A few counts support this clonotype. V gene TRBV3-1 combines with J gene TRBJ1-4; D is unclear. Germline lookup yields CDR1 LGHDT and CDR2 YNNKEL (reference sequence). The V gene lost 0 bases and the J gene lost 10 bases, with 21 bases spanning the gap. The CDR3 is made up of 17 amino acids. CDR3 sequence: CASSQDLLEWNMGKLFF. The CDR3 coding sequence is TGTGCCAGCAGCCAAGATTTACTGGAGTGGAATATGGGAAAACTGTTTTTT.

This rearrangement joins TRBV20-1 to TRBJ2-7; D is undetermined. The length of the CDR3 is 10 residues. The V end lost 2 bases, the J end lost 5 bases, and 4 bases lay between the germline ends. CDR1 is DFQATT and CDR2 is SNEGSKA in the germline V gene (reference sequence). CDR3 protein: CSARPHEQYV. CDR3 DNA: TGCAGTGCTAGACCGCACGAGCAGTACGTC.

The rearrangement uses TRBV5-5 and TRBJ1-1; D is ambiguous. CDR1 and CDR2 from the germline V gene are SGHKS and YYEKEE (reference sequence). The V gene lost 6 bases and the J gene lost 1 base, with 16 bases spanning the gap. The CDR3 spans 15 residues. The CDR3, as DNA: TGTGCCAGCACCCGGGAGGATTACCGGAACACTGAAGCTTTCTTT. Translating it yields CASTREDYRNTEAFF.

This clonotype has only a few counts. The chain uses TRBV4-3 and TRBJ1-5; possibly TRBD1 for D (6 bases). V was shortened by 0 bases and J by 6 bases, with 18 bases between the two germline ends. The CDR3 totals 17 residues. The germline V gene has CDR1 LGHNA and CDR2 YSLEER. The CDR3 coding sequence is TGCGCCAGCAGCCAAGATCCGGCAGGGGCAGGAGTTCAGCCCCAGCATTTT. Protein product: CASSQDPAGAGVQPQHF.